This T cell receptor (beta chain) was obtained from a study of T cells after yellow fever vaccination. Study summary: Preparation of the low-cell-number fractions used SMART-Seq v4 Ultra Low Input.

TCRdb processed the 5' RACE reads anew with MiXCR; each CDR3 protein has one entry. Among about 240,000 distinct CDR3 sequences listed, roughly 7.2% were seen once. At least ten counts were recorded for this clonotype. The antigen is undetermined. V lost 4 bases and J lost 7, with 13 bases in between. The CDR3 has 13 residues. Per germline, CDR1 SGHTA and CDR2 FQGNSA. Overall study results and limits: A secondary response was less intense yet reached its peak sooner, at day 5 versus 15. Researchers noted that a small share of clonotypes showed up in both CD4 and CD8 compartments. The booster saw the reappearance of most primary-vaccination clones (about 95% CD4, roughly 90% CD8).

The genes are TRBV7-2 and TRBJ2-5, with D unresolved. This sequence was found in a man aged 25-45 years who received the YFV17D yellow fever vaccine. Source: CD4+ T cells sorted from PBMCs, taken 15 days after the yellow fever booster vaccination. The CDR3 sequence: CASSSPAVGTQYF. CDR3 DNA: TGTGCCAGCAGCTCGCCTGCCGTGGGGACCCAGTACTTC.